This T cell receptor (beta chain) derives from a study of blood T cell repertoires in COVID-19. Study as a whole: Acute-phase and convalescent COVID-19 samples originated in the United States, Italy and Spain. T cells, B-cell-depleted T cells, or PBMCs supplied cDNA or gDNA.

Trimming left V 5 bases short and J 10 bases short, with 17 bases between. CDR3 length: 13 residues. Germline assignment: CDR1 SQVTM and CDR2 ANQGSEA. The authors' processing: Estimation of nucleated cell counts was performed using reference gene primer amplification. Assay used: immunoSEQ multiplex PCR; TCRdb lists only in-frame clones, some missing. That table supplies the V and J calls and clone size; D and trimming were determined from the DNA. The sample carries around 130,000 clones, approximately 82% recorded once. The TCR comes from a man aged 35 to 55 with active or convalescent COVID-19. The chain joins TRBV29-1 to TRBJ1-4, with unresolved D. Sequencing input: peripheral blood. The CDR3 nucleotides are TGCAGCGTTTTGAAGGCGGGGATCGGAAAACTGTTTTTT. This codes for CSVLKAGIGKLFF.